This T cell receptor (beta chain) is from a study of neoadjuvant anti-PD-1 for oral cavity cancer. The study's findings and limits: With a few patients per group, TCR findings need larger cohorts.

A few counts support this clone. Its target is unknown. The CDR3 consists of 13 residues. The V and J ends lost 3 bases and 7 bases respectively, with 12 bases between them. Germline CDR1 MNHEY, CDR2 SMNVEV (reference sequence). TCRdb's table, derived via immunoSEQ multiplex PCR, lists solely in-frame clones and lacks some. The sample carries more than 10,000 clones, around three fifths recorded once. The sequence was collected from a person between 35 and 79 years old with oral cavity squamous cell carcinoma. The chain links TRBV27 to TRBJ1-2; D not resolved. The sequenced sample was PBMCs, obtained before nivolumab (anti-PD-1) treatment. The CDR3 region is CASSFRTRVGYTF. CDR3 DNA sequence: TGTGCCAGCAGTTTCCGGACCCGGGTTGGCTACACCTTC.